This T cell receptor (beta chain) was captured by sequencing in a study of blood T cells in healthy people across ages. Notes on the study in general: A greater number of naive CD4+ cells and higher diversity distinguished long-lived donors from aged donors.

Germline CDR1 reads MDHEN; CDR2 reads SYDVKM. CDR3 length equals 12 residues. V dropped 6 bases and J dropped 7 bases, with 10 bases sitting between them. It was with a sample-barcoded 5' primer and a J-beta primer mix that a second PCR of roughly 7 to 12 cycles was run. TCRdb re-derived calls from the 5' RACE reads in MiXCR, one entry per CDR3 protein. The sample has more than 1.4 million distinct CDR3 sequences; about 43% are singletons. About this clonotype itself: Its antigen is still unknown.

The chain joins TRBV28 to TRBJ2-1; no clear D. This clonotype was sampled from a woman aged 18-35 years in good health. The sequenced sample was blood. The CDR3 loop is CASSLSENEQFF. Here the CDR3 DNA reads TGTGCCAGCAGCCTCTCGGAAAATGAGCAGTTCTTC.